This TCR beta chain was recovered during a study of siplizumab effects on memory and regulatory T cells. Study-wide points: Assignment to unstimulated subsets succeeded for only a minor fraction of the alloreactive clones. Memory T cells appeared less diverse than naive cells, which seemed to contribute substantially to alloresponse.

On this clone: Antigen: not known.

The data were produced by immunoSEQ multiplex PCR, yet TCRdb's version contains in-frame clones alone and is incomplete. Here the sample spans 85,000 to 130,000 clones, 75% to 95% being singletons. The receptor was derived from a human donor in good health. Some clones in this sample may be carry-over from other donors' samples. The sequenced material came from CD4+ T cells sorted from blood.

CDR3 in DNA: TGTGCCAGCAGCTTACCTAAGGAAGGACAGGGGGCGTCTGGAAACACCATATATTTT. Translated, it gives CASSLPKEGQGASGNTIYF. This chain uses TRBV7-8 with TRBJ1-3; 11 bases line up with TRBD1. The CDR3 consists of 19 residues. Losses at the gene ends were 2 bases for V and 1 base for J; bases not matched to a gene: 10. Germline V gene sequence: CDR1 SGHVS, CDR2 FQNEAQ.